This TCR beta chain was captured in a study of CD8+ T cells in alopecia areata. Study-wide findings and caveats: Expanded CD8+ clones among the top 100, and scalp clonality, were significantly decreased by tofacitinib.

cDNA prepared by RNA extraction and subsequent reverse transcription served as the template for sequencing. Only in-frame clones appear in the TCRdb table, and some are missing; sequencing was by immunoSEQ multiplex PCR. The table shows 60,000 to 85,000 clones, with approximately 66% occurring only once. The CDR3 is 15 residues long. Germline CDR1 reads MGHRA; CDR2 reads YSYEKL. Trimming left V 3 bases short and J 2 bases short, with 14 bases between. As for treatment: oral pan-JAK inhibitor, 5-10 mg twice daily. Alopecia areata patients gave lesional scalp punch biopsies and peripheral blood samples. About this clone itself: Its specificity is unknown.

V usage is TRBV4-1 and J usage is TRBJ2-7; perhaps TRBD1 as D (6 bases). This receptor was obtained from a human donor with alopecia areata. The sequences come from CD8+ T cells sorted from blood, collected at week 24, from a patient treated with tofacitinib. CDR3 region: CASSHPGTSAYEQYF. The CDR3 bases are TGCGCCAGCAGCCACCCCGGGACATCTGCCTACGAGCAGTACTTC.